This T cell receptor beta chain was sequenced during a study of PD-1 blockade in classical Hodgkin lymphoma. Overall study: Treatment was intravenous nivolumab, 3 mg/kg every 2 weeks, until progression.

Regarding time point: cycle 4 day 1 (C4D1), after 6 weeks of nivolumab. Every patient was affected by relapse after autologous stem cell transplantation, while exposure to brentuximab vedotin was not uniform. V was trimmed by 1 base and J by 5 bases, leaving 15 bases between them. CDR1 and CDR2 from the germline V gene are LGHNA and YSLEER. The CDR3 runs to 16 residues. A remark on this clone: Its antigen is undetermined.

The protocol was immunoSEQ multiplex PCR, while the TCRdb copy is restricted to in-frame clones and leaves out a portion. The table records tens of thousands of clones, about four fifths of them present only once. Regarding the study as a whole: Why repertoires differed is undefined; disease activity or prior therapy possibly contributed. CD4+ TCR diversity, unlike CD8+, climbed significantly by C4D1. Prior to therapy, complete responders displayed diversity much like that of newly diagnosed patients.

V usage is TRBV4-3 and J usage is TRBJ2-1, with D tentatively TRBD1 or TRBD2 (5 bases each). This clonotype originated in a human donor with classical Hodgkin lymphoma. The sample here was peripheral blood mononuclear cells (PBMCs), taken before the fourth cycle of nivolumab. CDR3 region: CASSQGLYGGNNEQFF. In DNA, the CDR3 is TGCGCCAGCAGCCAAGGGTTATATGGGGGAAACAATGAGCAGTTCTTC.